A selection of T cell receptor beta chains follows, all from one sample in a study of cytomegalovirus exposure and HLA in healthy donors. Some clones are missing from TCRdb's copy, which holds only in-frame ones; the method was immunoSEQ multiplex PCR. This table has about 360,000 clones, roughly 85% appearing once. Material for sequencing was PBMCs. All receptors derive from a young woman in good health and CMV-seronegative. Both conserved end residues are part of each CDR3. D genes are given only for firm matches. Clone size is given for some rows only: seen once, a few or many times, or a class if the clone is expanded.

TRBJ2-1	TRBV21-1	NA	NA	CASSNEPLAGARSEQFF	TGTGCCAGCAGCAACGAGCCTCTAGCGGGAGCACGTAGTGAGCAGTTCTTC
TRBJ2-1	TRBV28	TRBD2	NA	CASSLGLAVRDEQFF	TGTGCCAGCAGTCTGGGACTAGCCGTAAGAGATGAGCAGTTCTTC
TRBJ2-3	TRBV9	TRBD1	NA	CASSMGQNAYTDTQYF	TGTGCCAGCAGCATGGGACAGAATGCTTACACAGATACGCAGTATTTT
TRBJ2-7	TRBV4-1	TRBD2	NA	CASSQVRGSTYEQYF	TGCGCCAGCAGCCAAGTACGCGGGAGCACCTACGAGCAGTACTTC
TRBJ1-4	TRBV10-1	NA	NA	CASSESMSEKLFF	TGCGCCAGCAGTGAGTCGATGAGTGAAAAACTGTTTTTT
TRBJ2-3	TRBV27	NA	NA	CASSVRVTTDTQYF	TGTGCCAGCAGCGTCAGGGTAACGACAGATACGCAGTATTTT
TRBJ1-5	TRBV5-1	NA	NA	CASSLQPTGSNQPQHF	TGCGCCAGCAGCTTGCAACCGACAGGTAGCAATCAGCCCCAGCATTTT
TRBJ1-4	TRBV13	TRBD1	NA	CASSLQGDGEKLFF	TGTGCCAGCAGCTTGCAGGGGGATGGTGAAAAACTGTTTTTT
TRBJ1-3	TRBV27	TRBD1	NA	CASSLTGGWGNTIYF	TGTGCCAGCAGCTTAACAGGGGGCTGGGGAAACACCATATATTTT
TRBJ1-1	TRBV7-9	NA	NA	CASSLDWSEGLAFF	TGTGCCAGCAGCTTAGACTGGAGCGAGGGCCTCGCTTTCTTT
TRBJ2-7	TRBV28	TRBD1	NA	CASSRDGTGPDYEQYF	TGTGCCAGCAGTCGAGACGGGACAGGGCCCGATTACGAGCAGTACTTC
TRBJ2-3	TRBV9	NA	NA	CASSVGRGLTDTQYF	TGTGCCAGCAGCGTAGGGCGGGGGCTCACAGATACGCAGTATTTT
TRBJ1-2	TRBV2	TRBD1	NA	CASSEGQGIYGYTF	TGTGCCAGCAGTGAGGGACAGGGGATTTATGGCTACACCTTC
TRBJ1-1	TRBV28	NA	NA	CASSRSGGNTEAFF	TGTGCCAGCAGTCGCTCCGGAGGGAACACTGAAGCTTTCTTT
TRBJ1-1	TRBV30	NA	NA	CAWSVLQWAFF	TGTGCCTGGAGTGTACTGCAATGGGCTTTCTTT
TRBJ1-5	TRBV2	TRBD1	NA	CASSPRERTGLSNQPQHF	TGTGCCAGCAGCCCTAGAGAAAGGACAGGCCTTAGCAATCAGCCCCAGCATTTT
TRBJ1-1	TRBV30	TRBD1	once	CAWSVGTGSVNEAFF	TGTGCCTGGAGTGTGGGGACAGGGAGTGTGAATGAAGCTTTCTTT
TRBJ1-5	TRBV28	NA	few	CASSAFSPPQPQHF	TGTGCCAGCAGCGCTTTTAGTCCTCCTCAGCCCCAGCATTTT
TRBJ2-7	TRBV7-9	NA	NA	CASSLVEALSSYEQYF	TGTGCCAGCAGCTTAGTGGAAGCGCTTAGCTCCTACGAGCAGTACTTC
TRBJ2-7	TRBV28	NA	NA	CASSLSSPYEQYF	TGTGCCAGCAGTTTGAGTTCTCCCTACGAGCAGTACTTC
TRBJ1-3	TRBV25-1	TRBD1	NA	CASSEWQGASTIYF	TGTGCCAGCAGTGAATGGCAGGGGGCCTCCACCATATATTTT
TRBJ2-7	TRBV27	NA	once	CASSPVAVRSEQYF	TGTGCCAGCAGCCCGGTGGCGGTCCGGTCCGAGCAGTACTTC
TRBJ2-7	TRBV2	NA	NA	CASSQQVFSYEQYF	TGTGCCAGCAGTCAGCAGGTTTTTTCTTACGAGCAGTACTTC
TRBJ2-3	TRBV6-5	NA	NA	CASSYSRKSTDTQYF	TGTGCCAGCAGTTACTCCAGGAAAAGCACAGATACGCAGTATTTT
TRBJ2-5	TRBV20-1	NA	NA	CSARLEGTQYF	TGCAGTGCTAGACTAGAGGGGACCCAGTACTTC
TRBJ1-2	TRBV27	TRBD1	once	CASRYPPGQGSGYTF	TGTGCCAGCAGATACCCCCCGGGACAGGGAAGTGGCTACACCTTC
TRBJ1-2	TRBV9	NA	NA	CASSPEKGGYTF	TGTGCCAGCAGCCCTGAAAAGGGGGGCTACACCTTC
TRBJ2-5	TRBV4-1	TRBD2	once	CASSQDIVAGQETQYF	TGCGCCAGCAGCCAAGATATAGTAGCGGGTCAAGAGACCCAGTACTTC
TRBJ2-7	TRBV6-1	NA	once	CASTTPYEQYF	TGTGCCAGCACCACACCCTACGAGCAGTACTTC
TRBJ1-1	TRBV2	TRBD1	NA	CASSRQGAGTEAFF	TGTGCCAGCAGCCGACAGGGGGCCGGCACTGAAGCTTTCTTT
TRBJ2-7	TRBV7-2	TRBD2	NA	CASSSWTSGSSYEQYF	TGTGCCAGCAGCTCTTGGACTAGCGGGAGCTCCTACGAGCAGTACTTC
TRBJ2-7	TRBV30	TRBD1	NA	CAADRGLTVTYEQYF	TGTGCCGCGGACAGGGGCCTAACAGTTACCTACGAGCAGTACTTC
TRBJ2-2	TRBV28	TRBD2	NA	CASSFSGGEPNTGELFF	TGTGCCAGCAGTTTCTCGGGGGGGGAACCGAACACCGGGGAGCTGTTTTTT
TRBJ1-5	TRBV27	NA	NA	CASSLLAVGNQPQHF	TGTGCCAGCAGTTTATTAGCGGTGGGCAATCAGCCCCAGCATTTT
TRBJ1-1	TRBV28	TRBD1	NA	CASSLYGTGLNTEAFF	TGTGCCAGCAGTTTATATGGGACAGGGTTAAACACTGAAGCTTTCTTT
TRBJ1-2	TRBV19	TRBD1	NA	CASSPSAGGHYGYTF	TGTGCCAGTAGTCCTTCCGCAGGGGGCCACTATGGCTACACCTTC
TRBJ2-5	TRBV9	NA	NA	CASSGGTLGETQYF	TGTGCCAGCAGCGGGGGGACTCTCGGGGAGACCCAGTACTTC
TRBJ2-1	TRBV30	TRBD2	NA	CAWSPPGLAAYNEQFF	TGTGCCTGGAGCCCCCCGGGACTAGCGGCCTACAATGAGCAGTTCTTC
TRBJ2-7	TRBV18	NA	NA	CASSSDSWITYEQYF	TGTGCCAGCTCATCCGACAGTTGGATAACCTACGAGCAGTACTTC
TRBJ2-7	TRBV18	NA	NA	CASSPTAYEQYF	TGTGCCAGCTCACCAACAGCCTACGAGCAGTACTTC
TRBJ2-1	TRBV10-3	NA	NA	CAISEDTYNEQFF	TGTGCCATCAGTGAAGATACTTACAATGAGCAGTTCTTC
TRBJ1-5	TRBV5-8	TRBD1	NA	CASSWGQRIDQPQHF	TGTGCCAGCAGCTGGGGACAGCGAATTGATCAGCCCCAGCATTTT
TRBJ2-1	TRBV27	NA	NA	CASSLSRETYNEQFF	TGTGCCAGCAGTTTGTCAAGAGAGACCTACAATGAGCAGTTCTTC
TRBJ2-7	TRBV19	TRBD2	NA	CASSISGNSYEQYF	TGTGCCAGTAGTATCAGCGGGAACTCCTACGAGCAGTACTTC
TRBJ1-6	TRBV7-9	NA	few	CASSLQGTGPLHF	TGTGCCAGCAGCCTTCAGGGAACTGGACCCCTCCACTTT
TRBJ2-7	TRBV28	NA	NA	CASSYRVYEQYF	TGTGCCAGCAGTTACAGGGTTTACGAGCAGTACTTC
TRBJ2-7	TRBV6-1	TRBD1	NA	CASSIRDRGSYEQYF	TGTGCCAGCAGTATCCGGGACAGGGGATCCTACGAGCAGTACTTC
TRBJ1-1	TRBV27	NA	few	CASSFGTEAFF	TGTGCCAGCAGTTTCGGGACTGAAGCTTTCTTT
TRBJ1-2	TRBV28	TRBD1	NA	CASSFSGGNGYTF	TGTGCCAGCAGTTTTTCAGGGGGAAATGGCTACACCTTC
TRBJ1-6	TRBV5-4	TRBD1	once	CASSLGTGQTSSYNSPLHF	TGTGCCAGCAGCTTAGGGACAGGTCAGACCAGCTCCTATAATTCACCCCTCCACTTT
TRBJ2-3	TRBV7-6	TRBD2	NA	CASSFFPGLAQDTQYF	TGTGCCAGCAGCTTTTTCCCGGGACTAGCACAAGATACGCAGTATTTT
TRBJ2-7	TRBV18	NA	NA	CASSPRTVTYEQYF	TGTGCCAGCTCACCGAGGACAGTTACCTACGAGCAGTACTTC
TRBJ1-2	TRBV12-5	NA	once	CASFAQEYGYTF	TGTGCTAGTTTTGCTCAGGAATATGGCTACACCTTC
TRBJ1-1	TRBV4-1	NA	NA	CASSSLTGGLNTEAFF	TGCGCCAGCAGCTCCTTGACAGGCGGGTTGAACACTGAAGCTTTCTTT